Below, one T cell receptor (beta chain) is given with its context. This clonotype was detected ten times or more. The antigen it recognizes is unknown. No qualities accompany the bases; no much larger clone lies one base away. The data derive from a study of T-cell reconstitution after alpha-beta-depleted transplantation in children (dated by TCRdb to 2015 to 2016). As for the study more broadly: Using TCR repertoire profiling, the study followed T-cell immune reconstitution in a quantitative way in children after TCRalphabeta/CD19-depleted allogeneic hematopoietic cell transplantation. What the authors observed across the whole study: In some patients, the high TCRbeta diversity seen at day 60 was put down to recipient T cells and intrathymic progenitors that had survived conditioning. The apparently early alphabetaT-cell count recovery about two months after transplant was reportedly dependent on only several hundred rapidly expanded clones derived from non-depleted graft cells. Over the following months the frequencies of hyperexpanded clones went down, and after one year T-cell counts and TCRbeta diversity were mostly credited to newly produced T cells.

The library came from PCR. The sequencing machine was an Illumina HiSeq 2500. To normalize quantification of the TCRbeta repertoire, the TCR libraries were built with molecular barcoding that relied on unique molecular identifiers. Using fastp at Q25 and MiXCR, TCRdb reprocessed the public reads and kept productive beta chains. Each record represents a unique CDR3 protein, reported with the most common genes and DNA among its rows. For this sample there are hundreds of thousands of distinct CDR3 sequences; 7.5% to 9.5% appear just once. Less than 8% of the sample comes from the top ten. In the paper's terms, the treatment or condition label means: allogeneic hematopoietic cell transplantation with graft depleted of TCRalphabeta T cells and CD19 B cells. Transplant recipients were children who received TCRalphabeta/CD19-depleted allogeneic hematopoietic cell grafts. V and J lose 2 bases and 2 bases, and a span of 9 bases separates them. CDR3 length: 14 amino acids, cysteine to phenylalanine. Only the CDR3 region is kept as DNA, spanning 42 bases read in frame from base 1. Reading the germline V gene gives CDR1 KGHSH and CDR2 LQKENI.

The sequences come from PBMCs, mostly from graft donor cells, collected 180 days after TCRalphabeta/CD19-depleted stem cell transplant. The TCR sequence derives from a male patient younger than 18 who had a stem cell transplant for acute lymphoblastic leukemia, so the T cells may come from the graft donor. The chain links TRBV18 with TRBJ2-5, with the D gene call left open. CDR3 reads: CASSPTHLQETQYF. The nucleotide sequence reads TGTGCCAGCTCACCAACCCACCTACAAGAGACCCAGTACTTC.